These 6 T cell receptor beta chains came from one sample sequenced in a study of cytomegalovirus exposure and HLA in healthy donors. The study ran its PCR with 60 Vbeta and 13 Jbeta primers. The protocol was immunoSEQ multiplex PCR, while the TCRdb copy is restricted to in-frame clones and leaves out a portion. Of around 190,000 clones in the sample, 80% to 90% are singletons; the top ten hold around 1.2%. The sample taken for sequencing was PBMCs. These receptors were collected from a girl aged 2 to 9 in good health and CMV-seropositive.

This rearrangement joins TRBV18 to TRBJ2-7, with D possibly TRBD2 on 5 matching bases. V was cut by 4 bases and J by 4 bases, with 20 bases left in between. From germline, CDR1 is KGHSH and CDR2 LQKENI. CDR3 length equals 16 residues. The CDR3 reads CASSLVSGKGIYEQYF. The CDR3 DNA reads as TGTGCCAGCTCACTCGTATCGGGGAAAGGCATTTACGAGCAGTACTTC.

The chain has TRBV2 and TRBJ1-5, with 8 bases matching TRBD1. The germline gives CDR1 SNHLY, CDR2 FYNNEI. The J segment lost 1 base and the V segment lost 5 bases, leaving 1 base of the junction unmatched. There are 14 residues in the CDR3. In DNA form, the CDR3 reads TGTGCCAGCAGTTGGGACAGGAGCAATCAGCCCCAGCATTTT. This codes for CASSWDRSNQPQHF.

Here the CDR3 reads CASSFPGSGELFF. DNA of the CDR3: TGTGCCAGCAGTTTCCCAGGGTCAGGGGAGCTGTTTTTT. The V call is TRBV27, the J call TRBJ2-2, with a possible D match to TRBD1 (5 bases). V shed 3 bases and J shed 8 bases, with 10 bases lying between them. Germline V gene sequence: CDR1 MNHEY, CDR2 SMNVEV (reference sequence). The CDR3 runs 13 residues.

The sample holds one count of this clone. V and J are TRBV30 and TRBJ2-1, with 10 bases identical to TRBD1. V trimming: 2 bases; J trimming: 5 bases; junction bases outside the gene matches: 3. The CDR3 runs 14 residues. Germline V CDR1 and CDR2: GTSNPN, SVGIG (reference sequence). CDR3 nucleotide sequence: TGTGCCTGGAGTTCCGGGACAGGGGACAATGAGCAGTTCTTC. Residues: CAWSSGTGDNEQFF.

This chain joins TRBV6-1 and TRBJ2-1; 9 bases align to TRBD2. With 6 bases clipped from V and 10 bases from J, the junction kept 10 bases outside the gene matches. This CDR3 region has 14 residues. Germline CDR1 is MNHNS and CDR2 is SASEGT. DNA of the CDR3: TGTGCCAGCAGGTCTAGCGGGGTCCCTGGGGAGCAGTTCTTC. As protein: CASRSSGVPGEQFF.

The chain links TRBV4-1 to TRBJ2-1; 7 bases are shared with TRBD2. V gave up 4 bases and J gave up 2 bases; unmatched junction bases: 5. The length of the CDR3 is 15 residues. Germline values: CDR1 MGHRA, CDR2 YSYEKL. CDR3 in amino acids: CASSLERGAYNEQFF. The DNA of the CDR3 is TGCGCCAGCAGCCTCGAGCGGGGAGCCTACAATGAGCAGTTCTTC.